This is a list of T cell receptor beta chains from one sample in a study of OX40 agonist ivuxolimab in advanced cancers. Repertoires were generated with immunoSEQ multiplex PCR, while TCRdb's copy carries only in-frame clones and drops some. The repertoire holds 55,000 to 70,000 clones, with roughly nine tenths as singletons. The sequenced sample was CD4+ or CD8+ T cells sorted from blood, obtained in a trial of the OX40 agonist ivuxolimab. The receptors originated from an adult with an advanced solid tumor such as melanoma, head and neck, liver or kidney cancer. The CDR3 runs from the conserved cysteine through the conserved F or W. D genes are given only for firm matches. Clone size, where shown, is once, few, many, or a class for clones that have expanded.

D gene	clone size	J gene	V gene	CDR3 protein	CDR3 DNA
TRBD1	-	TRBJ1-2	TRBV2	CASNTRQGYNYGYTF	TGTGCCAGCAATACAAGACAGGGTTATAACTATGGCTACACCTTC
-	-	TRBJ2-1	TRBV6-1	CASIGYNEQFF	TGTGCCAGCATCGGTTACAATGAGCAGTTCTTC
TRBD1	-	TRBJ2-5	TRBV18	CASSPTGTGQTQYF	TGTGCCAGCTCACCAACCGGGACAGGGCAGACCCAGTACTTC
-	-	TRBJ2-7	TRBV2	CASSEGPGLAYEQYF	TGTGCCAGCAGTGAAGGACCGGGACTGGCCTACGAGCAGTACTTC
TRBD2	-	TRBJ2-3	TRBV5-1	CASSLMTSGGQIDTQYF	TGCGCCAGCAGCCTAATGACTAGCGGGGGGCAAATAGATACGCAGTATTTT
-	-	TRBJ2-2	TRBV12-5	CASGFGGANTGELFF	TGTGCTAGTGGTTTTGGCGGAGCGAACACCGGGGAGCTGTTTTTT
-	-	TRBJ2-1	TRBV19	CASSRTRDNEQFF	TGTGCCAGTAGTCGGACCCGGGACAATGAGCAGTTCTTC
-	-	TRBJ1-1	TRBV28	CASGRAGIQNTEAFF	TGTGCCAGCGGCCGAGCGGGGATTCAAAACACTGAAGCTTTCTTT
TRBD2	-	TRBJ2-5	TRBV7-9	CASSSRLAGETQYF	TGTGCCAGCAGCTCCAGACTAGCGGGGGAGACCCAGTACTTC
TRBD2	-	TRBJ2-2	TRBV4-2	CASSISGANTGELFF	TGTGCCAGCAGCATTAGCGGGGCGAACACCGGGGAGCTGTTTTTT
TRBD2	-	TRBJ2-2	TRBV10-1	CASSDRTSGNTGELFF	TGCGCCAGCAGTGATCGGACTAGCGGGAACACCGGGGAGCTGTTTTTT
-	once	TRBJ1-6	TRBV18	CASSPQQGINSPLHF	TGTGCCAGCTCACCACAGCAGGGCATAAATTCACCCCTCCACTTT
-	-	TRBJ1-1	TRBV5-1	CASSYDGQMNTEAFF	TGCGCCAGCAGCTACGACGGGCAAATGAACACTGAAGCTTTCTTT
-	-	TRBJ1-1	TRBV6-1	CASSPTFWGNTEAFF	TGTGCCAGCAGTCCGACATTTTGGGGGAACACTGAAGCTTTCTTT
TRBD1	once	TRBJ1-5	TRBV5-6	CASSRAGQGGGSNQPQHF	TGTGCCAGCAGCCGTGCGGGACAGGGAGGAGGAAGCAATCAGCCCCAGCATTTT
TRBD1	-	TRBJ2-2	TRBV11-2	CASTTARGLKVSVGLFF	TGTGCCAGCACCACTGCAAGGGGGCTAAAAGTATCAGTCGGGCTGTTTTTT
-	-	TRBJ2-3	TRBV5-1	CASSTGRDTDTQYF	TGCGCCAGCAGCACGGGCCGAGACACAGATACGCAGTATTTT
-	-	TRBJ1-2	TRBV6-8	CASSYSAGTYGYTF	TGTGCCAGCAGTTACTCGGCAGGAACCTATGGCTACACCTTC
TRBD2	-	TRBJ2-3	TRBV30	CAFRLAGGLGTDTQYF	TGTGCCTTCAGACTAGCGGGGGGCTTGGGTACAGATACGCAGTATTTT
-	-	TRBJ1-1	TRBV30	CAWGGGSEAFF	TGTGCCTGGGGCGGGGGGAGTGAAGCTTTCTTT
TRBD1	-	TRBJ1-1	TRBV18	CASSPDRGRGAFF	TGTGCCAGCTCACCAGACAGGGGGCGGGGAGCTTTCTTT
-	once	TRBJ2-6	TRBV5-1	CASSSTSGANVLTF	TGCGCCAGCAGCTCTACTTCTGGGGCCAACGTCCTGACTTTC
-	once	TRBJ2-2	TRBV7-9	CASSLSRGLHTGELFF	TGTGCCAGCAGCTTATCGCGGGGGCTTCACACCGGGGAGCTGTTTTTT
TRBD1	few	TRBJ2-5	TRBV15	CATSREGDRGETQYF	TGTGCCACCAGCAGAGAAGGTGACAGGGGAGAGACCCAGTACTTC
-	-	TRBJ2-5	TRBV13	CASRLTGTKETQYF	TGTGCCAGCAGACTAACCGGGACGAAAGAGACCCAGTACTTC
TRBD2	-	TRBJ2-3	TRBV5-6	CATHTSGVLSSTDTQYF	TGTGCCACCCATACTAGCGGGGTATTATCTAGCACAGATACGCAGTATTTT
TRBD1	-	TRBJ1-3	TRBV7-9	CASSRGQGPPGNTIYF	TGTGCCAGCAGCCGAGGACAGGGACCCCCTGGAAACACCATATATTTT
-	-	TRBJ1-1	TRBV30	CAWSKVINTEAFF	TGTGCCTGGAGTAAAGTAATTAACACTGAAGCTTTCTTT
TRBD1	-	TRBJ1-2	TRBV19	CASSIRTGGGNYGYTF	TGTGCCAGTAGTATCCGGACAGGCGGCGGTAACTATGGCTACACCTTC
TRBD1	-	TRBJ1-1	TRBV7-9	CASSFLNPRTGIPEAFF	TGTGCCAGCAGCTTCCTCAATCCTCGGACAGGGATCCCTGAAGCTTTCTTT
-	few	TRBJ1-3	TRBV30	CASDAFSGNTIYF	TGTGCCTCGGACGCATTCTCTGGAAACACCATATATTTT
TRBD1	-	TRBJ2-7	TRBV6-6	CASSYSTGAYEQYF	TGTGCCAGCAGTTACTCGACAGGGGCCTACGAGCAGTACTTC
-	-	TRBJ1-5	TRBV7-9	CASSQDTYQPQHF	TGTGCCAGCAGCCAGGACACGTATCAGCCCCAGCATTTT
-	-	TRBJ1-2	TRBV30	CAWKGRGYTF	TGTGCCTGGAAGGGGAGGGGCTACACCTTC
-	-	TRBJ2-5	TRBV5-1	CASSLYGELEGETQYF	TGCGCCAGCAGCTTGTATGGTGAGCTAGAGGGAGAGACCCAGTACTTC
-	-	TRBJ1-3	TRBV10-2	CASSHTGSGSGNTIYF	TGCGCCAGCAGTCATACAGGGTCAGGCTCTGGAAACACCATATATTTT
-	once	TRBJ1-2	TRBV5-4	CASSFGSRGYTF	TGTGCCAGCAGCTTTGGCAGTCGAGGCTACACCTTC
-	-	TRBJ1-2	TRBV6-5	CASSSGRSSAGYTF	TGTGCCAGCAGTTCGGGACGGAGTAGCGCTGGCTACACCTTC
-	once	TRBJ1-5	TRBV27	CASSPKGRASNQPQHF	TGTGCCAGCAGTCCAAAGGGAAGGGCCTCCAATCAGCCCCAGCATTTT
-	-	TRBJ2-1	TRBV5-1	CASSYGMNNEQFF	TGCGCCAGCAGCTACGGAATGAACAATGAGCAGTTCTTC
TRBD1	-	TRBJ2-7	TRBV15	CATSGAYGTAYEQYF	TGTGCCACCAGCGGAGCTTACGGGACAGCCTACGAGCAGTACTTC
-	-	TRBJ2-7	TRBV7-9	CASSLSDGPYEQYF	TGTGCCAGCAGCTTATCAGACGGTCCCTACGAGCAGTACTTC